The rows below give T cell receptor beta chains drawn from one sample of a study of human T cells and chemical hapten exposure. TCRdb used MiXCR to reprocess the RACE reads, holding one entry per CDR3 protein. The sample lists about 130,000 distinct CDR3 sequences; approximately 9.1% were seen once. Source material: whole blood. The receptors were gathered from a male donor in good health. Some clones in this sample may be carry-over from other donors' samples. Both conserved end residues are part of each CDR3. A D gene is named only where the DNA matches it firmly. Only some rows state a clone size, as once, few, many or a class for expanded clones.

length: 13; size: few; J: TRBJ2-1; D: NA; V: TRBV3-1; CDR3: CASSQAIYNEQFF; DNA: TGTGCCAGCAGCCAAGCCATTTACAATGAGCAGTTCTTC
length: 15; size: many; J: TRBJ2-1; D: TRBD2; V: TRBV6-5; CDR3: CASSLGLGGDNEQFF; DNA: TGTGCCAGCAGCTTGGGACTAGGAGGAGACAATGAGCAGTTCTTC
length: 15; size: few; J: TRBJ1-1; D: NA; V: TRBV29-1; CDR3: CSVAPIFTKNTEAFF; DNA: TGCAGCGTAGCCCCCATATTTACAAAGAACACTGAAGCTTTCTTT
length: 15; size: NA; J: TRBJ1-1; D: NA; V: TRBV4-3; CDR3: CASSQDGGVNTEAFF; DNA: TGCGCCAGCAGCCAAGATGGAGGGGTGAACACTGAAGCTTTCTTT
length: 13; size: many; J: TRBJ2-7; D: NA; V: TRBV27; CDR3: CASQETGAYEQYF; DNA: TGTGCCAGCCAGGAGACTGGGGCCTACGAGCAGTACTTC
length: 11; size: NA; J: TRBJ1-1; D: NA; V: TRBV5-1; CDR3: CASSSGVGAFF; DNA: TGCGCCAGCAGCTCAGGGGTCGGAGCTTTCTTT
length: 13; size: NA; J: TRBJ2-6; D: NA; V: TRBV29-1; CDR3: CSASGSGANVLTF; DNA: TGCAGCGCTTCCGGCTCTGGGGCCAACGTCCTGACTTTC
length: 13; size: few; J: TRBJ2-7; D: TRBD2; V: TRBV6-1; CDR3: CASRVGGGYEQYF; DNA: TGTGCCAGCAGGGTTGGGGGGGGTTACGAGCAGTACTTC
length: 15; size: NA; J: TRBJ2-1; D: TRBD2; V: TRBV9; CDR3: CASSGRTSGDDEQFF; DNA: TGTGCCAGCAGCGGCCGGACTAGCGGGGACGATGAGCAGTTCTTC
length: 13; size: NA; J: TRBJ1-5; D: NA; V: TRBV19; CDR3: CASSIDRGTPQHF; DNA: TGTGCCAGTAGTATAGATCGGGGAACGCCCCAGCATTTT
length: 15; size: NA; J: TRBJ2-7; D: NA; V: TRBV4-3; CDR3: CASSPGFGPYYEQYF; DNA: TGCGCCAGCAGCCCCGGGTTCGGGCCCTACTACGAGCAGTACTTC
length: 11; size: NA; J: TRBJ1-2; D: NA; V: TRBV29-1; CDR3: CSAGTHYGYTF; DNA: TGCAGCGCCGGGACTCACTATGGCTACACCTTC
length: 14; size: many; J: TRBJ2-7; D: TRBD1; V: TRBV15; CDR3: CATSPAQGPYEQYF; DNA: TGTGCCACCAGCCCCGCACAGGGGCCCTACGAGCAGTACTTC
length: 17; size: many; J: TRBJ1-1; D: NA; V: TRBV15; CDR3: CATSRDRPNQENTEAFF; DNA: TGTGCCACCAGCAGAGATCGGCCCAATCAAGAGAACACTGAAGCTTTCTTT
length: 16; size: few; J: TRBJ2-2; D: NA; V: TRBV20-1; CDR3: CSARDPRQAATGELFF; DNA: TGCAGTGCTAGAGATCCCCGACAGGCGGCCACCGGGGAGCTGTTTTTT
length: 15; size: NA; J: TRBJ2-2; D: TRBD1; V: TRBV29-1; CDR3: CSVGAGGANTGELFF; DNA: TGCAGCGTTGGGGCAGGGGGCGCGAACACCGGGGAGCTGTTTTTT
length: 13; size: NA; J: TRBJ2-7; D: NA; V: TRBV7-6; CDR3: CASSLAGGTEQYF; DNA: TGTGCCAGCAGCTTAGCGGGCGGCACCGAGCAGTACTTC
length: 14; size: many; J: TRBJ2-7; D: NA; V: TRBV29-1; CDR3: CSVGPRAGNYEQYF; DNA: TGCAGCGTTGGTCCCCGAGCAGGGAACTACGAGCAGTACTTC
length: 15; size: many; J: TRBJ2-5; D: NA; V: TRBV12-3/TRBV12-4; CDR3: CASSLAGQFQETQYF; DNA: TGTGCCAGCAGTTTAGCCGGACAGTTCCAAGAGACCCAGTACTTC
length: 16; size: few; J: TRBJ2-4; D: NA; V: TRBV11-2; CDR3: CASSLALGEGKNIQYF; DNA: TGTGCCAGCAGCTTAGCCCTCGGTGAGGGCAAAAACATTCAGTACTTC
length: 17; size: few; J: TRBJ2-3; D: NA; V: TRBV7-2; CDR3: CASTSFPRRGGTDTQYF; DNA: TGTGCCAGCACCTCCTTTCCGAGACGGGGCGGCACAGATACGCAGTATTTT
length: 15; size: NA; J: TRBJ1-5; D: TRBD1; V: TRBV28; CDR3: CASSDADRSNQPQHF; DNA: TGTGCCAGCAGCGACGCGGACAGGTCGAATCAGCCCCAGCATTTT
length: 14; size: few; J: TRBJ2-7; D: NA; V: TRBV18; CDR3: CASSPKQRNYEQYF; DNA: TGTGCCAGCTCACCAAAACAGAGAAACTACGAGCAGTACTTC
length: 18; size: NA; J: TRBJ2-3; D: TRBD1; V: TRBV5-5; CDR3: CASSSWFGDSLSTDTQYF; DNA: TGTGCCAGCAGCTCTTGGTTTGGGGACAGCCTAAGCACAGATACGCAGTATTTT